These 13 T cell receptor beta chains came from one sample sequenced in a study of cytomegalovirus exposure and HLA in healthy donors. Produced via immunoSEQ multiplex PCR; TCRdb's table is partial and in-frame only. The table lists about 330,000 clones, about nine tenths of them singletons. Sequencing was done on a sample of PBMCs. These receptors originate from a woman in her late teens or twenties in good health and CMV-seronegative.

J is TRBJ2-1 and V is TRBV7-9; 9 nucleotides match TRBD2. Germline V gene data show CDR1 as SEHNR and CDR2 as FQNEAQ (reference sequence). J gave up 3 bases and V 3 bases, and 12 bases lay outside the gene matches. This CDR3 is built from 18 residues. In DNA form, the CDR3 reads TGTGCCAGCAGCTTCAGTGGGATAGCGGGAGCAGACTACAATGAGCAGTTCTTC. This codes for CASSFSGIAGADYNEQFF.

This clone was picked up a small number of times. The chain joins TRBV6-5 to TRBJ2-7; 12 bases match TRBD2. The CDR3 has 15 amino acids. Germline V gives CDR1 MNHEY, CDR2 SVGAGI. Trimming cost V 2 bases and J 4 bases; bases outside gene matches: 3. CDR3 protein: CASSYRTSGVYEQYF. CDR3 nucleotides: TGTGCCAGCAGTTACCGGACTAGCGGGGTGTACGAGCAGTACTTC.

This chain connects TRBV19 to TRBJ2-7; TRBD2 aligns across 12 bases. The CDR3 runs to 16 residues. J gave up 3 bases and V 6 bases, and 9 bases lay outside the gene matches. Germline loops: CDR1 LNHDA, CDR2 SQIVND (reference sequence). The CDR3 region is CASRPTSGRPGYEQYF. The CDR3 bases are TGTGCCAGTAGACCTACTAGCGGGAGGCCAGGCTACGAGCAGTACTTC.

V and J are TRBV7-2 and TRBJ2-5; 8 nucleotides align to TRBD1. The CDR3 covers 14 residues. Per germline, CDR1 SGHTA and CDR2 FQGNSA. V was clipped by 5 bases and J by 2 bases; unmatched bases: 4. CDR3 bases: TGTGCCAGCAGCACAGGGGGACAGCAAGAGACCCAGTACTTC. Translation gives CASSTGGQQETQYF.

The gene calls are TRBV28 and TRBJ1-4; maybe TRBD1 (6 bases). V gave up 8 bases and J gave up 4 bases, with 8 bases separating them. There are 12 residues in the CDR3. The germline V gene has CDR1 MDHEN and CDR2 SYDVKM. CDR3 coding DNA: TGTGCCAGCGTAGGGGGTAATGAAAAACTGTTTTTT. Amino acid sequence: CASVGGNEKLFF.

The rearrangement joins TRBV10-3 to TRBJ1-1; 7 nucleotides line up with TRBD1. The ends lost 7 bases at V and 3 bases at J; junction bases unmatched: 5. Germline V gene sequence: CDR1 ENHRY, CDR2 SYGVKD. This CDR3 is built from 13 residues. The CDR3 protein is CAIKGAGYTEAFF. Written as DNA, the CDR3 is TGTGCCATCAAGGGGGCGGGGTACACTGAAGCTTTCTTT.

The chain uses TRBV28 and TRBJ2-7; 7 nucleotides align to TRBD2. V lost 5 bases and J lost 0; bases outside the gene matches: 4. The CDR3 sequence is 14 residues long. Germline CDR1 reads MDHEN; CDR2 reads SYDVKM. The CDR3 DNA follows: TGTGCCAGCAGTCGAGGGGACTACTCCTACGAGCAGTACTTC. It yields the protein CASSRGDYSYEQYF. Supplemented by reference TRBV28 and TRBJ2-7, the full variable domain reads DVKVTQSSRYLVKRTGEKVFLECVQDMDHENMFWYRQDPGLGLRLIYFSYDVKMKEKGDIPEGYSVSREKKERFSLILESASTNQTSMYLCASSRGDYSYEQYFGPGTRLTVT.

This clone was detected only once. This chain connects TRBV7-9 to TRBJ2-3; no clear D gene. The CDR3 loop spans 17 amino acids. V was cut by 1 base and J by 2 bases, with 16 bases left in between. CDR1 SEHNR and CDR2 FQNEAQ come from the germline V gene (reference sequence). Here the CDR3 reads CASSLGASKNFTDTQYF. Here the CDR3 DNA reads TGTGCCAGCAGCTTAGGGGCCTCAAAGAATTTCACAGATACGCAGTATTTT.

The chain combines TRBV6-1 with TRBJ1-5, with TRBD1 as a possible D gene (6 bases). Germline V gene data show CDR1 as MNHNS and CDR2 as SASEGT. This CDR3 is built from 15 residues. Trimming pared 7 bases from V and 7 bases from J, leaving 20 bases between. CDR3: CASTSSRGAGQPQHF. Here the CDR3 DNA reads TGTGCCAGCACTTCCTCCCGGGGGGCAGGGCAGCCCCAGCATTTT.

The chain is built from TRBV19 and TRBJ1-5; D remains ambiguous. The germline gives CDR1 LNHDA, CDR2 SQIVND (reference sequence). The CDR3 sequence is 16 residues long. V was pared by 9 bases and J by 0 bases, with 18 bases between. The CDR3 here is CASSQRLGNSNQPQHF. The CDR3 DNA follows: TGTGCCAGCAGTCAGCGGTTGGGCAATAGCAATCAGCCCCAGCATTTT. The whole variable domain, remainder taken from reference TRBV19 and TRBJ1-5, is DGGITQSPKYLFRKEGQNVTLSCEQNLNHDAMYWYRQDPGQGLRLIYYSQIVNDFQKGDIAEGYSVSREKKESFPLTVTSAQKNPTAFYLCASSQRLGNSNQPQHFGDGTRLSIL.

The genes are TRBV6-5 and TRBJ1-5, with unresolved D. Deletions cut 5 bases from V and 0 bases from J, with 5 bases between. This CDR3 spans 13 amino acids. Germline V gene data show CDR1 as MNHEY and CDR2 as SVGAGI. CDR3 in amino acids: CASSSDSNQPQHF. The DNA of the CDR3 is TGTGCCAGCAGTAGCGATAGCAATCAGCCCCAGCATTTT.

V usage is TRBV27 and J usage is TRBJ2-1; D possibly corresponds to TRBD2 (5 bases). The CDR3 is made up of 13 amino acids. The V and J ends lost 7 bases and 0 bases respectively, with 7 bases between them. The germline gives CDR1 MNHEY, CDR2 SMNVEV (reference sequence). CDR3 amino acids: CASNRDSYNEQFF. The CDR3, as DNA: TGTGCCAGCAATCGGGACTCCTACAATGAGCAGTTCTTC.

This chain connects TRBV19 to TRBJ1-2; D perhaps matches TRBD1 (6 bases). Between the trimmed V and J ends, which lost 7 bases and 2 bases, there was a span of 11 bases. The germline gives CDR1 LNHDA, CDR2 SQIVND (reference sequence). There are 13 residues in the CDR3. The DNA for the CDR3 is TGTGCCAGTAATAGAGACAGGAACTATGGCTACACCTTC. Its translation: CASNRDRNYGYTF.